These 2 T cell receptor beta chains originate from one sample sequenced in a study of tumour-infiltrating T cells in Burkitt lymphoma (dated by TCRdb to about 2020). Receptor libraries were prepared by the immunoSEQ multiplex PCR assay. As stored in TCRdb, this immuneACCESS dataset retains in-frame rearrangements with V and J assigned. A fraction of the clones does not appear; measured against another copy, unresolved V genes explain less than half of the discrepancy, and the remainder lacks a known reason. For this sample the table gives roughly 7,200 clones, of which 17% were detected only once. 3% to 3.5% of the sample lies in the top ten. Material for sequencing was tumor tissue. The receptors were gathered from a human donor with diffuse large B-cell lymphoma.

The chain employs TRBV19 and TRBJ2-1, with 13 bases that match TRBD2. CDR3 size: 16 residues. With V trimmed by 10 bases and J by 10 bases, 16 bases remained unmatched. Looked up from germline, CDR1 is LNHDA and CDR2 is SQIVND (reference sequence). The CDR3 region has the DNA TGTGCCACTACCGGACTAGCGGGGGAATCTTCGGGCGAGCAGTTCTTC. Its translation: CATTGLAGESSGEQFF.

The chain carries TRBV27 and TRBJ2-5, with 8 bases that match TRBD1. This CDR3 comprises 17 residues. CDR1 is MNHEY and CDR2 is SMNVEV in the germline V gene (reference sequence). The J segment lost 4 bases and the V segment lost 1 base, leaving 11 bases of the junction unmatched. DNA for the CDR3: TGTGCCAGCAGTTTATTGGATCGGACAGGGCGTGGAGAGACCCAGTACTTC. Its translation is CASSLLDRTGRGETQYF.